The source of this TCR beta chain is a study of blood T cell repertoires in COVID-19. Study information: T cells, B-cell-depleted T cells, or PBMCs provided the cDNA or gDNA that served as material.

Clones were read by immunoSEQ multiplex PCR, and TCRdb kept only the in-frame ones, dropping some. The sample contains 300,000 to 400,000 clones, 90% of which appear only once. V lost 9 bases to trimming and J lost 8 bases, with 17 bases between them. The CDR3 spans 14 residues. Germline CDR1 SNHLY, CDR2 FYNNEI. This receptor was identified in a man in his fifties or sixties who had recovered from COVID-19. The specimen sequenced was PBMCs or T cells enriched from blood (not recorded which). V gene TRBV2 combines with J gene TRBJ1-6, with D perhaps TRBD1 (6 bases). CDR3 in amino acids: CARNLGARDSPLHF. CDR3 nucleotide sequence: TGTGCCAGGAACCTGGGGGCGCGGGATTCACCCCTCCACTTT.